The clone carrying this T cell receptor beta chain was seen a handful of times. Its cognate antigen is unknown. Caucasian, healthy and from Russia, the donors were aged between about 6 and 90. This specimen belongs to a study of blood T cells in healthy people across ages. In the study overall: Every two T cells gave about one barcoded beta molecule via template switching. Whole-study findings and limits: Per million T cells, the diversity of TCR beta decreased roughly linearly as age advanced. There were more naive CD4+ cells and higher diversity in long-lived donors than in aged donors.

In germline, CDR1 is MDHEN, CDR2 SYDVKM. This CDR3 comprises 15 residues. Germline trimming cut 2 bases from V and 2 bases from J; bases unmatched to any gene: 4. Primed by a sample-barcoded 5' primer and a J-beta primer mix, a second PCR proceeded for 7 to 11 cycles. TCRdb re-analysed the 5' RACE reads in MiXCR, keeping a single row per CDR3 protein. The sample consists of 980,000 or so distinct CDR3 sequences, roughly 48% of them appearing once. The TCR was taken from a young man in good health. Sequenced input: blood. The chain carries TRBV28 and TRBJ2-3; 7 nucleotides line up with TRBD2. CDR3 nucleotides: TGTGCCAGCAGTTTAGCGGGGGTCGCCACAGATACGCAGTATTTT. Its protein product is CASSLAGVATDTQYF.